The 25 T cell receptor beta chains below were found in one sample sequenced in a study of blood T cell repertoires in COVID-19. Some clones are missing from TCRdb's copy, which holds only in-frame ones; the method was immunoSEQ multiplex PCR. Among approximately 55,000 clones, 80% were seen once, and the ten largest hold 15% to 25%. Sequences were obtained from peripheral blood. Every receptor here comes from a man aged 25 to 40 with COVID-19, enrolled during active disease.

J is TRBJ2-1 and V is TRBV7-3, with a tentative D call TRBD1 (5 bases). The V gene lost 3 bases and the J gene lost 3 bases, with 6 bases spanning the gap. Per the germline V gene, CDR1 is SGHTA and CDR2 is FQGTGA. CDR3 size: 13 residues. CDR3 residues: CASSLTDYNEQFF. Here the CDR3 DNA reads TGTGCCAGCAGCTTGACAGACTACAATGAGCAGTTCTTC. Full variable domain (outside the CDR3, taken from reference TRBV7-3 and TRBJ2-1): GAGVSQTPSNKVTEKGKYVELRCDPISGHTALYWYRQSLGQGPEFLIYFQGTGAADDSGLPNDRFFAVRPEGSVSTLKIQRTERGDSAVYLCASSLTDYNEQFFGPGTRLTVL.

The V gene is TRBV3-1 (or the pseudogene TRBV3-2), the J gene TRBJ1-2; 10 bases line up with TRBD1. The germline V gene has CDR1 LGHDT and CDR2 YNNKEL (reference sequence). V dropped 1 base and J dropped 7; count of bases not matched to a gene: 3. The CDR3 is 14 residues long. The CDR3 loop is CASSQGQGASGYTF. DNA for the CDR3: TGTGCCAGCAGCCAAGGACAGGGGGCTTCTGGCTACACCTTC.

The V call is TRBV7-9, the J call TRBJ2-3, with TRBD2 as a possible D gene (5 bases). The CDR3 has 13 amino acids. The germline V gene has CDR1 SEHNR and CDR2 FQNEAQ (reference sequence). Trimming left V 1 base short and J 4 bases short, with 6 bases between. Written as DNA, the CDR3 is TGTGCCAGCAGCTTAGTGAGGGCAGATACGCAGTATTTT. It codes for CASSLVRADTQYF.

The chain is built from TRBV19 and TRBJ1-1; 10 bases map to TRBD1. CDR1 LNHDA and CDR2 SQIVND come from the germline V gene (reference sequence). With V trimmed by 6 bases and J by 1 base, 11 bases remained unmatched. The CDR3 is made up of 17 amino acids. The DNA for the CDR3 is TGTGCCAGTAGGACAGCGGACAGGGGGGACCGGAACACTGAAGCTTTCTTT. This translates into CASRTADRGDRNTEAFF. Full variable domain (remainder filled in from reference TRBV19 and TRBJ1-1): DGGITQSPKYLFRKEGQNVTLSCEQNLNHDAMYWYRQDPGQGLRLIYYSQIVNDFQKGDIAEGYSVSREKKESFPLTVTSAQKNPTAFYLCASRTADRGDRNTEAFFGQGTRLTVV.

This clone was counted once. The CDR3 here is CASSLAASGSSYNEQFF. CDR3 nucleotides: TGTGCCAGCAGCTTAGCGGCTAGCGGGAGCTCCTACAATGAGCAGTTCTTC. The chain employs TRBV7-8 and TRBJ2-1; 10 positions agree with TRBD2. This CDR3 is built from 17 residues. The V gene's germline CDR1 is SGHVS and CDR2 FQNEAQ. The ends lost 0 bases at V and 0 bases at J; junction bases unmatched: 2.

CDR3 protein: CASSSGLAGVCEQFF. The DNA for the CDR3 is TGTGCCAGCAGTTCAGGGCTAGCGGGAGTATGTGAGCAGTTCTTC. The chain joins TRBV6-9 to TRBJ2-1, with 10 bases lining up with TRBD2. CDR3 size: 15 residues. The V gene's germline CDR1 is MNHGY and CDR2 SVAAGI. V trimming: 4 bases; J trimming: 9 bases; junction bases outside the gene matches: 9.

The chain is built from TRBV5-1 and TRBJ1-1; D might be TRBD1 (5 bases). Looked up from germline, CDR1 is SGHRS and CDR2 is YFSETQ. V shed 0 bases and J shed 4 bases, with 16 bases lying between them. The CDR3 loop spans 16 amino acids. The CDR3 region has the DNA TGCGCCAGCAGCTTGGGCCCGCCGGGGGTTGGCACTGAAGCTTTCTTT. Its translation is CASSLGPPGVGTEAFF.

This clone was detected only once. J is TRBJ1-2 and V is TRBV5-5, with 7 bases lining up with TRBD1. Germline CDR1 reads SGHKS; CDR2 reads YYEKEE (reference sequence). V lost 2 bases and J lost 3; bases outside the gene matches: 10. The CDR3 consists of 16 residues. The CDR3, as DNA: TGTGCCAGCAGCTTCTCCCAGGGGGTATCGGACTATGGCTACACCTTC. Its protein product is CASSFSQGVSDYGYTF.

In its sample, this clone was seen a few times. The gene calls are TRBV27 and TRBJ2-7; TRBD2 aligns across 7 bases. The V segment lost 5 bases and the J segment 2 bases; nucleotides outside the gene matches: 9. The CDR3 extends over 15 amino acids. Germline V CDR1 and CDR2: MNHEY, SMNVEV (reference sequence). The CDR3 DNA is TGTGCCAGCAGTCCCTCGGGGGAGGGGACCTACGAGCAGTACTTC. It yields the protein CASSPSGEGTYEQYF.

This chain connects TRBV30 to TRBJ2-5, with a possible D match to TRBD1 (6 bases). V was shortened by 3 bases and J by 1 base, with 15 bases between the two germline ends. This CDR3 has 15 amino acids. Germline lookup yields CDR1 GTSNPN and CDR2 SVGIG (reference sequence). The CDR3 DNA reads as TGTGCCTGGAGAGGGGGATACGGGCCCCAAGAGACCCAGTACTTC. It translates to CAWRGGYGPQETQYF.

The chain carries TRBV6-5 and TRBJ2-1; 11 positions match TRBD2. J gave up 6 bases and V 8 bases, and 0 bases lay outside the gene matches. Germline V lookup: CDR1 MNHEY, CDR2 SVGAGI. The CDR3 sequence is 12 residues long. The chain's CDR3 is CASGTSGNEQFF. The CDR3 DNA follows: TGTGCCAGCGGGACTAGCGGCAATGAGCAGTTCTTC.

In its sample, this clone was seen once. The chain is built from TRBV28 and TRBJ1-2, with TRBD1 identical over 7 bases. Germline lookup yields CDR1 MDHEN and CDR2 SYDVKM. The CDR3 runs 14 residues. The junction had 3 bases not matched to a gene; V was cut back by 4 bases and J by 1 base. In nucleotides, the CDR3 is TGTGCCAGCAGTTACGGGACAGATAACTATGGCTACACCTTC. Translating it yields CASSYGTDNYGYTF.

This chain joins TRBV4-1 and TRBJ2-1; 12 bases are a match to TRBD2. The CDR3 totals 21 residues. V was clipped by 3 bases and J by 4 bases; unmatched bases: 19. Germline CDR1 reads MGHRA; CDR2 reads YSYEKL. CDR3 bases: TGCGCCAGCAGCCATTCTCGACTAGCGGGAGCTCGGGGGAGGGGTTACAATGAGCAGTTCTTC. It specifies CASSHSRLAGARGRGYNEQFF.

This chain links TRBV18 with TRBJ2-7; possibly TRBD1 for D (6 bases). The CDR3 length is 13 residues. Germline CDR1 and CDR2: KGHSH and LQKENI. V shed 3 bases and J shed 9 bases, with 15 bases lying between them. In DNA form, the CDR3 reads TGTGCCAGCTCACCCCTGGACAGAGAGGGGCAGTACTTC. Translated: CASSPLDREGQYF.

The CDR3 DNA sequence: TGTGCCAGCAGACAAAACCGGGACTGGGCGGGGACCCAGTACTTC. It encodes CASRQNRDWAGTQYF. This chain links TRBV7-2 with TRBJ2-5; TRBD2 might be the D (6 bases). V was clipped by 6 bases and J by 7 bases, with 21 bases between them. The CDR3 is made up of 15 amino acids. Germline V gives CDR1 SGHTA, CDR2 FQGNSA.

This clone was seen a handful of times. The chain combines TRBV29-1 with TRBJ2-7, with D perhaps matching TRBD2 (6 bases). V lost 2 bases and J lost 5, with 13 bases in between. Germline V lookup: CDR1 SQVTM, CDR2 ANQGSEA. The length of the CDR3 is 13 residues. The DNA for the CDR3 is TGCAGCGTTGAAACCGGGGGAGAAAACGAGCAGTACTTC. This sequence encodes CSVETGGENEQYF.

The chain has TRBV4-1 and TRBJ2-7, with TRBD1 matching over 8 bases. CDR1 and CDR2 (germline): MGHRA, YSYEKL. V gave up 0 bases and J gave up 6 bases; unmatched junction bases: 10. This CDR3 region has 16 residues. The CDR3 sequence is CASSQDIRQGWGEQYF. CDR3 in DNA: TGCGCCAGCAGCCAAGATATCCGACAGGGGTGGGGCGAGCAGTACTTC.

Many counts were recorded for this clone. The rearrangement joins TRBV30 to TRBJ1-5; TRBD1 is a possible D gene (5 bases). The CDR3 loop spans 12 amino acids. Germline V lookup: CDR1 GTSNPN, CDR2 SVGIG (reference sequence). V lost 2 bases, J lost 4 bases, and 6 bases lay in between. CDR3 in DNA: TGTGCCTGGAGTAGGGGTAATCAGCCCCAGCATTTT. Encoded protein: CAWSRGNQPQHF.

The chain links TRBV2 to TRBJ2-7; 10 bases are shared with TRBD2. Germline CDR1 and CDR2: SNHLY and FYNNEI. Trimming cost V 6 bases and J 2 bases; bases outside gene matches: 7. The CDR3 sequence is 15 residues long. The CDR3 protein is CASRTLAGEAYEQYF. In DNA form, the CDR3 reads TGTGCCAGCAGAACTCTAGCGGGAGAAGCCTACGAGCAGTACTTC.

The CDR3 sequence: CASSSGLAFYEQYF. CDR3 DNA: TGTGCCAGCAGCTCGGGACTAGCGTTCTACGAGCAGTACTTC. The chain recombines TRBV5-5 with TRBJ2-7; 10 bases are a match to TRBD2. Germline CDR1 and CDR2: SGHKS and YYEKEE (reference sequence). The CDR3 runs to 14 residues. V gave up 3 bases and J gave up 3 bases; unmatched junction bases: 3.

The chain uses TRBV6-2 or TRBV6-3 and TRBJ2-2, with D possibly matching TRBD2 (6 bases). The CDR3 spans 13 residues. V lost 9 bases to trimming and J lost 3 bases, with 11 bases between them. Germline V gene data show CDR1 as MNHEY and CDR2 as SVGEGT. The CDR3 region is CASSRRDTGELFF. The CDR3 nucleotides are TGTGCCAGTAGCAGGAGGGACACCGGGGAGCTGTTTTTT.

The CDR3 DNA reads TGTGCCAGCAGCCCCCGGGACAGGGAAAAGACCCAGTACTTC. Its translation: CASSPRDREKTQYF. This chain uses TRBV11-2 with TRBJ2-5, with TRBD1 matching over 9 bases. Germline V gene data show CDR1 as SGHAT and CDR2 as FQNNGV. The CDR3 totals 14 residues. The V segment lost 5 bases and the J segment 6 bases; nucleotides outside the gene matches: 7.

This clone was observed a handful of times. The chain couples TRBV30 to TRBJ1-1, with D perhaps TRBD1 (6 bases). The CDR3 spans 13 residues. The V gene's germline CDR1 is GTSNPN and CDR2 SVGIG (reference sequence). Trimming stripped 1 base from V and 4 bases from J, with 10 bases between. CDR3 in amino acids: CAWSGGGLTEAFF. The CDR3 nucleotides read TGTGCCTGGAGTGGGGGGGGCCTCACTGAAGCTTTCTTT.

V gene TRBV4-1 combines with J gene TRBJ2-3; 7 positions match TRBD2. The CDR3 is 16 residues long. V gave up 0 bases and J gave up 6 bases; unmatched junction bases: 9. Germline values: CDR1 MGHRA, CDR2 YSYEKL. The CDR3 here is CASSQDRAGVGDTQYF. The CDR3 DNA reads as TGCGCCAGCAGCCAAGATCGGGCGGGAGTGGGGGATACGCAGTATTTT.

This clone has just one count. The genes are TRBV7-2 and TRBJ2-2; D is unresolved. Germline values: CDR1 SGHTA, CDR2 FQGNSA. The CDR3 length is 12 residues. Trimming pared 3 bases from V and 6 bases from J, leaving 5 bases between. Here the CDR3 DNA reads TGTGCCAGCAGCTTGCGGTCCGGGGAGCTGTTTTTT. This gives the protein CASSLRSGELFF.